This TCR beta chain was found in a study of T cells after posttransplantation cyclophosphamide. Findings and caveats of the study: Donor-recipient repertoire similarity was low at 1-2 months, rising over year one. After PTCy, TRB diversity resembled that of CNI/methotrexate controls. TRB overlap between skin or GI tissue T cells and blood was limited.

Assay used: immunoSEQ multiplex PCR; TCRdb lists only in-frame clones, some missing. Of some 17,000 clones listed, roughly 80% were seen once; the top ten hold 2.5% to 3.5%. A remark on this clone: Its antigen is unknown.

Controls had myeloablative marrow grafts with methotrexate and calcineurin inhibitor, sampled at 1 year. Sequenced here: PBMCs, sampled 410 to 450 days after allogeneic stem cell transplant with calcineurin inhibitor and methotrexate. This clonotype was sampled from a male patient in his 30s who received an allogeneic stem cell transplant from an unrelated donor, was CMV-positive, and had acute and chronic GVHD. Part of the T cell pool may stem from the graft donor.

For the CDR3, the DNA is TGTGCCAGCTCAGGGGCCACCTCCTCCTACGAGCAGTACTTC. This codes for CASSGATSSYEQYF. This chain joins TRBV6-1 and TRBJ2-7; tentatively, D is TRBD1 (6 bases). The CDR3 loop spans 14 amino acids. Germline CDR1 and CDR2: MNHNS and SASEGT. Trimming stripped 8 bases from V and 0 bases from J, with 14 bases between.